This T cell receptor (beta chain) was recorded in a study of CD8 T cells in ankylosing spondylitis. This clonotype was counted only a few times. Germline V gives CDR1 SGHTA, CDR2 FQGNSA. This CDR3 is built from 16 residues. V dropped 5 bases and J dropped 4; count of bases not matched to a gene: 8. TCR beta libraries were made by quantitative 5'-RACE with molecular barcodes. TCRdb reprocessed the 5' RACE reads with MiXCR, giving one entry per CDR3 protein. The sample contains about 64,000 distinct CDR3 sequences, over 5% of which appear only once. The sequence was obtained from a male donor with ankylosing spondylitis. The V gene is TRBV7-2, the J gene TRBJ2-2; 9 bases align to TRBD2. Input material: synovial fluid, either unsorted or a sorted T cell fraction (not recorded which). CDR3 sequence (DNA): TGTGCCAGCAGCCTAGTCGGACTAGCGTCCACCGGGGAGCTGTTTTTT. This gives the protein CASSLVGLASTGELFF. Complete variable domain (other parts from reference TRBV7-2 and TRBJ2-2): GAGVSQSPSNKVTEKGKDVELRCDPISGHTALYWYRQSLGQGLEFLIYFQGNSAPDKSGLPSDRFSAERTGGSVSTLTIQRTQQEDSAVYLCASSLVGLASTGELFFGEGSRLTVL.